Below are 15 T cell receptor beta chains sequenced from a single sample in a study of CD8 T cells in acute hepatitis C reinfection. General study results and limits: TRBV04 and TRBV06 were preferentially used in all groups, not explained by naive pool overrepresentation.

Sequenced by immunoSEQ multiplex PCR; TCRdb stores in-frame clones only, minus some. The table has over 950 clones, 60% seen once. The time point denotes: at least 347 days after estimated infection, following spontaneous clearance. No in vitro expansion preceded sequencing of these hepatitis C virus-specific cells, which were studied ex vivo. Specimen: HCV NS3-1073 tetramer-sorted CD8+ T cells from PBMCs, collected at follow-up. Receptors were obtained from a man aged 40-50 years who spontaneously cleared hepatitis C infection.

The V call is TRBV4-2, the J call TRBJ1-1, with TRBD1 as a possible D gene (6 bases). Germline V gene lookup returns CDR1 LGHNA and CDR2 YNFKEQ. Trimming pared 2 bases from V and 1 base from J, leaving 20 bases between. The CDR3 length is 18 residues. The CDR3 nucleotides are TGTGCCAGCAGCCAAATTGTTAGGGGGGGCGCGGGGAACACTGAAGCTTTCTTT. Protein sequence: CASSQIVRGGAGNTEAFF.

V is TRBV19 and J is TRBJ2-7; the match to TRBD1 covers 8 bases. The CDR3 length is 15 residues. The germline V gene has CDR1 LNHDA and CDR2 SQIVND (reference sequence). V lost 3 bases and J lost 2; bases outside the gene matches: 6. Here the CDR3 reads CASSIGQGAPYEQYF. CDR3 DNA sequence: TGTGCCAGTAGTATCGGCCAGGGGGCTCCCTACGAGCAGTACTTC.

This CDR3 is CASSHPGGLNTEAFF. As DNA, the CDR3 is TGTGCCAGCAGCCACCCCGGCGGGCTTAACACTGAAGCTTTCTTT. The chain has TRBV9 and TRBJ1-1; D is undetermined. Germline V gene lookup returns CDR1 SGDLS and CDR2 YYNGEE. Trimming took off 4 bases at V and 2 bases at J, with 15 bases between the two ends. This CDR3 is built from 15 residues.

The V and J genes are TRBV7-9 and TRBJ2-2, with D perhaps TRBD2 (5 bases). The CDR3 extends over 16 amino acids. Germline V gives CDR1 SEHNR, CDR2 FQNEAQ (reference sequence). Trimming removed 1 base from V and 3 bases from J, with 12 bases in between. The CDR3 protein is CASSLDGVDHTGELFF. In DNA, the CDR3 is TGTGCCAGCAGCTTAGACGGGGTGGATCACACCGGGGAGCTGTTTTTT.

This rearrangement joins TRBV5-8 to TRBJ1-1, with D unresolved. The CDR3 spans 18 residues. Germline loops: CDR1 SGHTS, CDR2 YDEGEE. Trimming took off 0 bases at V and 6 bases at J, with 24 bases between the two ends. CDR3: CASSLEAGVGVFSPEAFF. The CDR3 coding sequence is TGTGCCAGCAGCTTGGAGGCAGGAGTCGGGGTGTTTAGTCCTGAAGCTTTCTTT. Together with reference TRBV5-8 and TRBJ1-1, the CDR3 gives the full variable domain: EAGVTQSPTHLIKTRGQQATLRCSPISGHTSVYWYQQALGLGLQFLLWYDEGEERNRGNFPPRFSGRQFPNYSSELNVNALELEDSALYLCASSLEAGVGVFSPEAFFGQGTRLTVV.

This clone was seen just once. The chain combines TRBV6-1 with TRBJ1-4; D gene uncertain. V lost 2 bases and J lost 5, with 21 bases in between. Germline values: CDR1 MNHNS, CDR2 SASEGT. The CDR3 has 18 amino acids. The CDR3 sequence: CASSECPSLLVDNEKLFF. The CDR3, as DNA: TGTGCCAGCAGTGAATGTCCAAGTCTCCTAGTAGACAATGAAAAACTGTTTTTT.

The chain has TRBV7-6 and TRBJ2-1; tentatively, D is TRBD2 (6 bases). Germline values: CDR1 SGHVS, CDR2 FNYEAQ. The CDR3 spans 15 residues. Trimming cost V 5 bases and J 5 bases, with 16 bases left between them. CDR3 sequence: CASSPGVADNNEQFF. CDR3 nucleotide sequence: TGTGCCAGCAGCCCCGGGGTAGCGGATAACAATGAGCAGTTCTTC.

This rearrangement joins TRBV29-1 to TRBJ1-1, with TRBD1 matching over 8 bases. Germline-derived CDR1 and CDR2 are SQVTM and ANQGSEA. This CDR3 contains 14 residues. V was pared by 4 bases and J by 3 bases, with 7 bases of the junction left unmatched. CDR3 sequence (DNA): TGCAGCGTTGTAGACAGGGGACGGGACACTGAAGCTTTCTTT. Its translation is CSVVDRGRDTEAFF.

This clone has just a few counts. This same CDR3 is encoded by further DNA sequences in the sample. The V call is TRBV4-2, the J call TRBJ1-1; unclear D gene. The CDR3 sequence is 13 residues long. Germline V gene data show CDR1 as LGHNA and CDR2 as YNFKEQ. The V end lost 0 bases, the J end lost 4 bases, and 6 bases lay between the germline ends. CDR3 residues: CASSQELGTEAFF. CDR3 bases: TGTGCCAGCAGCCAAGAGCTTGGCACTGAAGCTTTCTTT.

The chain employs TRBV4-2 and TRBJ2-7; D may correspond to TRBD1 or TRBD2 (5 bases each). Trimming stripped 0 bases from V and 5 bases from J, with 11 bases between. The CDR3 covers 14 residues. Germline V CDR1 and CDR2: LGHNA, YNFKEQ. The CDR3 bases are TGTGCCAGCAGCCAAGAGAGGGGATGGAACGAGCAGTACTTC. Translating it yields CASSQERGWNEQYF.

This chain links TRBV11-3 with TRBJ2-2; 12 positions match TRBD1. There are 18 residues in the CDR3. Trimming took 5 bases from V and 6 from J; bases not matched to a gene: 13. Per the germline V gene, CDR1 is SGHNT and CDR2 is YENEEA. The DNA for the CDR3 is TGTGCCAGCAGCGTGACTCCGGGACAGGGGGCGATCCCCGGGGAGCTGTTTTTT. This gives the protein CASSVTPGQGAIPGELFF.

The chain has TRBV28 and TRBJ1-5; no clear D. Trimming stripped 2 bases from V and 5 bases from J, with 19 bases between. The CDR3 is made up of 17 amino acids. CDR1 and CDR2 (germline): MDHEN, SYDVKM. CDR3 region: CASSLRGPWQRDQPQHF. The DNA of the CDR3 is TGTGCCAGCAGTTTACGCGGGCCCTGGCAGCGTGATCAGCCCCAGCATTTT.

This chain uses TRBV4-3 with TRBJ2-3; the match to TRBD2 covers 12 bases. Germline V CDR1 and CDR2: LGHNA, YSLEER. The J segment lost 6 bases and the V segment lost 0 bases, leaving 10 bases of the junction unmatched. The CDR3 is 18 residues long. DNA for the CDR3: TGCGCCAGCAGCCAAGAACCCACGACTAGCGGGGGAGGGGATACGCAGTATTTT. Its translation is CASSQEPTTSGGGDTQYF.

The chain recombines TRBV4-2 with TRBJ1-1; 7 positions match TRBD1. The CDR3 is 16 residues long. Germline CDR1 is LGHNA and CDR2 is YNFKEQ. V gave up 0 bases and J gave up 7 bases; unmatched junction bases: 11. The chain's CDR3 is CASSQEVGGTWGEAFF. As DNA, the CDR3 is TGTGCCAGCAGCCAAGAGGTAGGGGGCACCTGGGGTGAAGCTTTCTTT.

This chain uses TRBV14 with TRBJ1-1, with 7 nucleotides matching TRBD1. The V and J ends lost 4 bases and 1 base, in that order; junction bases with no gene match: 9. The germline V gene has CDR1 SGHDN and CDR2 FVKESK. This CDR3 has 16 amino acids. The CDR3 DNA follows: TGTGCCAGCAGCCCCTCTGCGGGGACAGCGAACACTGAAGCTTTCTTT. Translation: CASSPSAGTANTEAFF.